A selection of T cell receptor beta chains follows, all from one sample in a study of T cell responses to AZD1222 COVID-19 vaccine. Generated by immunoSEQ multiplex PCR, the TCRdb table keeps only in-frame clones and is missing some. Of over 120,000 clones in the sample, about 86% were seen once. Here the sequenced sample was peripheral blood, taken 28 days after the second AZD1222 dose. The receptors stem from an adult who received the AZD1222 COVID-19 vaccine. CDR3s include the opening cysteine and the closing phenylalanine or tryptophan. The D gene is left open where the match is weak. For some rows the clone size is stated as once, few or many, or as a class when expanded; others skip it.

v_call: TRBV18
clone_size: -
d_call: -
j_call: TRBJ1-5
cdr3_aa: CASSRGSGQPQHF
cdr3_nt: TGTGCCAGCTCACGGGGGTCCGGTCAGCCCCAGCATTTT

v_call: TRBV27
clone_size: -
d_call: TRBD1
j_call: TRBJ1-1
cdr3_aa: CASSSKPGGTEAFF
cdr3_nt: TGTGCCAGCAGTTCCAAACCAGGGGGCACTGAAGCTTTCTTT

v_call: TRBV6-5
clone_size: few
d_call: TRBD2
j_call: TRBJ2-1
cdr3_aa: CASRLLADFYNEQFF
cdr3_nt: TGTGCCAGCAGACTGCTAGCGGATTTCTACAATGAGCAGTTCTTC

v_call: TRBV29-1
clone_size: -
d_call: TRBD1
j_call: TRBJ1-4
cdr3_aa: CSVEGGQGSNEKLFF
cdr3_nt: TGCAGCGTTGAAGGGGGACAGGGTTCTAATGAAAAACTGTTTTTT

v_call: TRBV21-1
clone_size: few
d_call: -
j_call: TRBJ1-2
cdr3_aa: CASSKVGPTLYGYTF
cdr3_nt: TGTGCCAGCAGCAAAGTGGGCCCGACACTTTATGGCTACACCTTC

v_call: TRBV7-9
clone_size: once
d_call: -
j_call: TRBJ1-6
cdr3_aa: CASSPPGDRHNSPLHF
cdr3_nt: TGTGCCAGCAGCCCTCCGGGAGACCGCCATAATTCACCCCTCCACTTT

v_call: TRBV28
clone_size: -
d_call: -
j_call: TRBJ1-2
cdr3_aa: CAIQKQGGGYTF
cdr3_nt: TGTGCCATCCAAAAACAGGGAGGTGGCTACACCTTC

v_call: TRBV19
clone_size: -
d_call: -
j_call: TRBJ1-2
cdr3_aa: CASSKTEARYGYTF
cdr3_nt: TGTGCCAGTAGTAAGACGGAGGCTCGCTATGGCTACACCTTC

v_call: TRBV2
clone_size: -
d_call: -
j_call: TRBJ1-2
cdr3_aa: CASWRATQNYGYTF
cdr3_nt: TGTGCCAGCTGGCGGGCGACACAGAACTATGGCTACACCTTC

v_call: TRBV10-3
clone_size: once
d_call: -
j_call: TRBJ1-6
cdr3_aa: CAISGGYNSPLHF
cdr3_nt: TGTGCCATCAGTGGGGGTTATAATTCACCCCTCCACTTT

v_call: TRBV2
clone_size: -
d_call: -
j_call: TRBJ2-2
cdr3_aa: CASRRFLSGGELFF
cdr3_nt: TGTGCCAGCAGGAGGTTCCTGAGCGGCGGGGAGCTGTTTTTT

v_call: TRBV15
clone_size: few
d_call: TRBD1
j_call: TRBJ1-5
cdr3_aa: CATSRGLVDRGWDQPQHF
cdr3_nt: TGTGCCACCAGCAGAGGTCTAGTAGACAGGGGATGGGATCAGCCCCAGCATTTT

v_call: TRBV12-3/TRBV12-4
clone_size: -
d_call: -
j_call: TRBJ1-2
cdr3_aa: CASSLSQFYGYTF
cdr3_nt: TGTGCCAGCAGTTTAAGCCAGTTCTATGGCTACACCTTC

v_call: TRBV9
clone_size: -
d_call: TRBD1
j_call: TRBJ1-4
cdr3_aa: CASSDRQGSLGEKLFF
cdr3_nt: TGTGCCAGCAGCGACCGACAGGGATCCTTAGGGGAAAAACTGTTTTTT

v_call: TRBV30
clone_size: -
d_call: TRBD2
j_call: TRBJ2-1
cdr3_aa: CAWLAGGRHEQFF
cdr3_nt: TGTGCCTGGCTAGCGGGAGGGCGCCATGAGCAGTTCTTC

v_call: TRBV3-1/TRBV3-2
clone_size: once
d_call: -
j_call: TRBJ1-5
cdr3_aa: CASSQEGGKVQHF
cdr3_nt: TGTGCCAGCAGCCAAGAGGGTGGAAAAGTCCAGCATTTT

v_call: TRBV5-1
clone_size: -
d_call: TRBD1
j_call: TRBJ2-7
cdr3_aa: CASSFGGTGGDEQYF
cdr3_nt: TGCGCCAGCAGCTTTGGCGGGACAGGGGGCGACGAGCAGTACTTC

v_call: TRBV10-2
clone_size: once
d_call: -
j_call: TRBJ2-7
cdr3_aa: CASSEGDAGLGEQYF
cdr3_nt: TGCGCCAGCAGTGAGGGGGACGCCGGGCTTGGGGAGCAGTACTTC

v_call: TRBV6-6
clone_size: -
d_call: -
j_call: TRBJ1-3
cdr3_aa: CASSGDDRISRYTSGNTIYF
cdr3_nt: TGTGCCAGCAGCGGGGACGACAGGATTTCCCGATATACCTCTGGAAACACCATATATTTT

v_call: TRBV11-3
clone_size: -
d_call: -
j_call: TRBJ1-6
cdr3_aa: CASSREPDSPLHF
cdr3_nt: TGTGCCAGCAGCCGAGAACCGGATTCACCCCTCCACTTT

v_call: TRBV11-2
clone_size: -
d_call: -
j_call: TRBJ2-5
cdr3_aa: CASSYPSGGRETQYF
cdr3_nt: TGTGCCAGCAGCTACCCCTCCGGGGGTAGAGAGACCCAGTACTTC

v_call: TRBV27
clone_size: -
d_call: -
j_call: TRBJ2-4
cdr3_aa: CASSPATRNIQYF
cdr3_nt: TGTGCCAGCAGTCCCGCGACTAGAAACATTCAGTACTTC

v_call: TRBV7-2
clone_size: once
d_call: TRBD1
j_call: TRBJ2-5
cdr3_aa: CASSGYRGPQETQYF
cdr3_nt: TGTGCCAGCAGCGGGTACAGGGGGCCCCAAGAGACCCAGTACTTC

v_call: TRBV23-1
clone_size: -
d_call: TRBD1
j_call: TRBJ2-5
cdr3_aa: CASNFGTGPPTQYF
cdr3_nt: TGCGCCAGCAACTTCGGGACAGGGCCCCCGACCCAGTACTTC

v_call: TRBV2
clone_size: -
d_call: -
j_call: TRBJ2-5
cdr3_aa: CASSESAGLGETQYF
cdr3_nt: TGTGCCAGCAGTGAATCGGCAGGGTTGGGGGAGACCCAGTACTTC

v_call: TRBV5-4
clone_size: -
d_call: TRBD1
j_call: TRBJ2-7
cdr3_aa: CASSPQGAFYEQYF
cdr3_nt: TGTGCCAGCAGCCCGCAGGGGGCTTTCTACGAGCAGTACTTC

v_call: TRBV12-3/TRBV12-4
clone_size: -
d_call: -
j_call: TRBJ1-3
cdr3_aa: CASTSYGNTIYF
cdr3_nt: TGTGCCAGCACCTCGTATGGAAACACCATATATTTT

v_call: TRBV2
clone_size: -
d_call: -
j_call: TRBJ1-5
cdr3_aa: CASSEQGGDQPQHF
cdr3_nt: TGTGCCAGCAGTGAACAAGGGGGGGATCAGCCCCAGCATTTT

v_call: TRBV25-1
clone_size: -
d_call: -
j_call: TRBJ1-2
cdr3_aa: CASRAGTFYGYTF
cdr3_nt: TGTGCCAGCAGGGCCGGGACGTTCTATGGCTACACCTTC

v_call: TRBV12-3/TRBV12-4
clone_size: once
d_call: -
j_call: TRBJ2-3
cdr3_aa: CANGQSTDTQYF
cdr3_nt: TGTGCCAACGGACAGAGCACAGATACGCAGTATTTT

v_call: TRBV19
clone_size: -
d_call: TRBD1
j_call: TRBJ1-1
cdr3_aa: CASSPRDRLNTEAFF
cdr3_nt: TGTGCCAGTAGTCCTCGGGACAGGCTGAACACTGAAGCTTTCTTT

v_call: TRBV2
clone_size: -
d_call: -
j_call: TRBJ1-1
cdr3_aa: CASRRGAIRDTEAFF
cdr3_nt: TGTGCCAGCAGGAGGGGGGCGATTCGGGACACTGAAGCTTTCTTT

v_call: TRBV4-2
clone_size: -
d_call: -
j_call: TRBJ1-1
cdr3_aa: CASSQPGTDAEAFF
cdr3_nt: TGTGCCAGCAGCCAACCAGGGACCGACGCTGAAGCTTTCTTT

v_call: TRBV6-5
clone_size: -
d_call: -
j_call: TRBJ1-5
cdr3_aa: CASSRLSSSNQPQHF
cdr3_nt: TGTGCCAGCAGTAGGCTGTCGAGTAGCAATCAGCCCCAGCATTTT

v_call: TRBV9
clone_size: -
d_call: TRBD1
j_call: TRBJ2-2
cdr3_aa: CASSVRGGNGGELFF
cdr3_nt: TGTGCCAGCAGCGTCCGAGGGGGCAACGGCGGGGAGCTGTTTTTT

v_call: TRBV2
clone_size: -
d_call: -
j_call: TRBJ1-1
cdr3_aa: CASSESTPGAEAFF
cdr3_nt: TGTGCCAGCAGTGAAAGTACCCCGGGCGCTGAAGCTTTCTTT

v_call: TRBV27
clone_size: -
d_call: -
j_call: TRBJ2-1
cdr3_aa: CASREEGGAYNEQFF
cdr3_nt: TGTGCCAGCAGGGAGGAGGGGGGGGCCTACAATGAGCAGTTCTTC

v_call: TRBV18
clone_size: -
d_call: -
j_call: TRBJ2-7
cdr3_aa: CASSPPNRRVGSYEQYF
cdr3_nt: TGTGCCAGCTCACCTCCAAACCGAAGGGTCGGGTCCTACGAGCAGTACTTC

v_call: TRBV10-1
clone_size: -
d_call: -
j_call: TRBJ2-3
cdr3_aa: CASSERPATDTQYF
cdr3_nt: TGCGCCAGCAGTGAGCGACCCGCCACAGATACGCAGTATTTT

v_call: TRBV10-1
clone_size: -
d_call: -
j_call: TRBJ1-3
cdr3_aa: CASSESQAAGNTIYF
cdr3_nt: TGCGCCAGCAGTGAGTCGCAGGCCGCTGGAAACACCATATATTTT

v_call: TRBV9
clone_size: few
d_call: -
j_call: TRBJ2-3
cdr3_aa: CASSVVGGPDTQYF
cdr3_nt: TGTGCCAGCAGCGTAGTTGGGGGGCCAGATACGCAGTATTTT

v_call: TRBV14
clone_size: -
d_call: -
j_call: TRBJ1-3
cdr3_aa: CASSQDLPRPSGNTIYF
cdr3_nt: TGTGCCAGCAGCCAAGATCTCCCCAGGCCCTCTGGAAACACCATATATTTT

v_call: TRBV15
clone_size: -
d_call: -
j_call: TRBJ1-1
cdr3_aa: CATSREDSRKEAFF
cdr3_nt: TGTGCCACCAGCAGAGAGGACAGTCGGAAGGAAGCTTTCTTT

v_call: TRBV5-1
clone_size: -
d_call: -
j_call: TRBJ2-2
cdr3_aa: CASSLEAGELFF
cdr3_nt: TGCGCCAGCAGCTTGGAAGCCGGGGAGCTGTTTTTT

v_call: TRBV14
clone_size: -
d_call: -
j_call: TRBJ1-1
cdr3_aa: CASSQFMDTEAFF
cdr3_nt: TGTGCCAGCAGCCAATTTATGGACACTGAAGCTTTCTTT

v_call: TRBV5-4
clone_size: -
d_call: TRBD1
j_call: TRBJ1-1
cdr3_aa: CASRTGEMTEAFF
cdr3_nt: TGTGCCAGCAGAACAGGGGAGATGACTGAAGCTTTCTTT

v_call: TRBV7-2
clone_size: -
d_call: -
j_call: TRBJ1-5
cdr3_aa: CASSLEWADGPQHF
cdr3_nt: TGTGCCAGCAGCTTAGAGTGGGCAGACGGGCCCCAGCATTTT

v_call: TRBV10-2
clone_size: -
d_call: -
j_call: TRBJ1-5
cdr3_aa: CASSERGLSNQPQHF
cdr3_nt: TGCGCCAGCAGTGAGCGGGGGCTTAGCAATCAGCCCCAGCATTTT

v_call: TRBV9
clone_size: -
d_call: TRBD2
j_call: TRBJ2-7
cdr3_aa: CASSVEASGRGEQYF
cdr3_nt: TGTGCCAGCAGCGTAGAGGCTAGCGGGAGGGGCGAGCAGTACTTC

v_call: TRBV9
clone_size: -
d_call: -
j_call: TRBJ1-6
cdr3_aa: CASSVLDSSYNSPLHF
cdr3_nt: TGTGCCAGCAGCGTATTGGACAGCTCCTATAATTCACCCCTCCACTTT

v_call: TRBV6-5
clone_size: -
d_call: TRBD2
j_call: TRBJ2-1
cdr3_aa: CASSYGTSGNEQFF
cdr3_nt: TGTGCCAGCAGTTACGGGACTAGCGGCAATGAGCAGTTCTTC

v_call: TRBV27
clone_size: -
d_call: -
j_call: TRBJ2-7
cdr3_aa: CASSPTLTDEQYF
cdr3_nt: TGTGCCAGCAGTCCCACCCTGACAGACGAGCAGTACTTC

v_call: TRBV7-9
clone_size: -
d_call: -
j_call: TRBJ1-2
cdr3_aa: CASSLAGVVEGYTF
cdr3_nt: TGTGCCAGCAGCTTAGCGGGAGTTGTGGAAGGCTACACCTTC

v_call: TRBV5-1
clone_size: -
d_call: -
j_call: TRBJ2-7
cdr3_aa: CASSWGTDSYEQYF
cdr3_nt: TGCGCCAGCAGCTGGGGGACTGACTCCTACGAGCAGTACTTC

v_call: TRBV10-2
clone_size: -
d_call: -
j_call: TRBJ1-6
cdr3_aa: CASRTGTWINSPLHF
cdr3_nt: TGCGCCAGCAGGACAGGCACTTGGATTAATTCACCCCTCCACTTT

v_call: TRBV6-5
clone_size: -
d_call: -
j_call: TRBJ1-3
cdr3_aa: CASRAWVNLGNTIYF
cdr3_nt: TGTGCCAGCAGAGCCTGGGTCAACCTTGGAAACACCATATATTTT

v_call: TRBV2
clone_size: -
d_call: -
j_call: TRBJ2-2
cdr3_aa: CASSGHTGELFF
cdr3_nt: TGTGCCAGCAGCGGGCACACCGGGGAGCTGTTTTTT

v_call: TRBV6-1
clone_size: -
d_call: -
j_call: TRBJ2-3
cdr3_aa: CASSEAGGTDTQYF
cdr3_nt: TGTGCCAGCAGTGAAGCGGGAGGCACAGATACGCAGTATTTT

v_call: TRBV29-1
clone_size: -
d_call: -
j_call: TRBJ2-3
cdr3_aa: CSVAGLGSPTDTQYF
cdr3_nt: TGCAGCGTTGCGGGGTTGGGCAGTCCAACAGATACGCAGTATTTT

v_call: TRBV28
clone_size: -
d_call: -
j_call: TRBJ2-3
cdr3_aa: CASLASSTDTQYF
cdr3_nt: TGTGCCAGCCTGGCCTCGTCCACAGATACGCAGTATTTT